The 19 T cell receptor beta chains below were found in one sample sequenced in a study of chemoradiotherapy in HPV16-positive cancers. Repertoires were generated with immunoSEQ multiplex PCR, while TCRdb's copy carries only in-frame clones and drops some. The sample holds approximately 32,000 clones, about nine tenths seen once. The material sequenced was blood, taken from a patient who underwent chemoradiotherapy. Receptors originate from a human donor with HPV-associated anogenital cancer.

This rearrangement joins TRBV4-3 to TRBJ2-3; 11 positions match TRBD2. After removal of 4 bases from V and 4 bases from J, the junction contained 13 bases not matched to a gene. The CDR3 length is 18 residues. Germline V gives CDR1 LGHNA, CDR2 YSLEER. CDR3 in DNA: TGCGCCAGCAGCCTATTTACCACCGGGACTAGCGGAGCAGATACGCAGTATTTT. Translated, it gives CASSLFTTGTSGADTQYF.

The rearrangement links TRBV9 to TRBJ2-5; possibly TRBD2 for D (6 bases). CDR3 length: 17 residues. V was clipped by 0 bases and J by 10 bases, with 25 bases between them. Germline V gene lookup returns CDR1 SGDLS and CDR2 YYNGEE. In DNA form, the CDR3 reads TGTGCCAGCAGCGTAGGAGGACTACTGACCGACCCTCAGGACCAGTACTTC. Translating it yields CASSVGGLLTDPQDQYF.

This chain links TRBV15 with TRBJ1-2; unclear D gene. Germline CDR1 reads LNHNV; CDR2 reads YYDKDF (reference sequence). V was cut by 3 bases and J by 4 bases, with 15 bases left in between. The CDR3 is 15 residues long. The CDR3 reads CATSRVSSASYGYTF. CDR3 nucleotides: TGTGCCACCAGCAGGGTCTCCAGTGCTAGCTATGGCTACACCTTC.

The V and J genes are TRBV11-3 and TRBJ2-2; 9 positions match TRBD1. CDR3 length: 15 amino acids. Looked up from germline, CDR1 is SGHNT and CDR2 is YENEEA. V was pared by 6 bases and J by 6 bases, with 8 bases of the junction left unmatched. CDR3 DNA: TGTGCCAGCAGTTCGGACAGGGGAGTCCCCGGGGAGCTGTTTTTT. This gives the protein CASSSDRGVPGELFF.

The V gene is TRBV4-1, the J gene TRBJ2-1, with 7 bases aligning to TRBD1. After removal of 0 bases from V and 7 bases from J, the junction contained 6 bases not matched to a gene. Germline V gene lookup returns CDR1 MGHRA and CDR2 YSYEKL. This CDR3 is built from 15 residues. The CDR3 DNA sequence: TGCGCCAGCAGCCAAGATTGGAGGACAGGAAATGAGCAGTTCTTC. This sequence encodes CASSQDWRTGNEQFF.

This clone was seen only once. This chain joins TRBV5-1 and TRBJ2-5; TRBD1 matches at 8 bases. Per the germline V gene, CDR1 is SGHRS and CDR2 is YFSETQ. Germline trimming cut 7 bases from V and 5 bases from J; bases unmatched to any gene: 7. The CDR3 length is 13 residues. CDR3 DNA sequence: TGCGCCAGCTCAGGGGGCGCTGGGGAGACCCAGTACTTC. Translation: CASSGGAGETQYF.

J is TRBJ1-4 and V is TRBV9; D may be TRBD1 (5 bases). CDR1 is SGDLS and CDR2 is YYNGEE in the germline V gene. This CDR3 has 15 amino acids. Trimming cost V 0 bases and J 8 bases, with 14 bases left between them. The CDR3 loop is CASSVGPGVGEKLFF. CDR3 in DNA: TGTGCCAGCAGCGTAGGACCGGGGGTGGGAGAAAAACTGTTTTTT.

J is TRBJ2-3 and V is TRBV9; a weak D match, TRBD1 (5 bases). Trimming stripped 4 bases from V and 4 bases from J, with 13 bases between. The CDR3 covers 14 residues. The germline V gene encodes CDR1 SGDLS and CDR2 YYNGEE. The CDR3 DNA is TGTGCCAGCAGCCCCCGGTGGGGCTCAGATACGCAGTATTTT. Its translation is CASSPRWGSDTQYF.

V is TRBV6-6 and J is TRBJ2-5, with D uncertain. Trimming took off 4 bases at V and 5 bases at J, with 11 bases between the two ends. The CDR3 loop spans 13 amino acids. Germline V gives CDR1 MNHNY, CDR2 SVGAGI (reference sequence). CDR3 sequence (DNA): TGTGCCAGCAGTTCGGTCCCCGGGGAGACCCAGTACTTC. Encoded protein: CASSSVPGETQYF.

This sequence joins TRBV9 and TRBJ1-2, with D perhaps matching TRBD1 (6 bases). The CDR3 has 16 amino acids. Deletions cut 0 bases from V and 6 bases from J, with 18 bases between. CDR1 is SGDLS, CDR2 YYNGEE, per germline. The CDR3 sequence: CASSVVGRPTGDGYTF. The CDR3 region has the DNA TGTGCCAGCAGCGTAGTAGGCAGGCCGACAGGTGATGGCTACACCTTC.

The chain is built from TRBV25-1 and TRBJ2-3; D gene uncertain. Trimming cost V 1 base and J 0 bases, with 8 bases left between them. The CDR3 spans 15 residues. Germline lookup yields CDR1 MGHDK and CDR2 SYGVNS. Here the CDR3 reads CASSELGGSTDTQYF. CDR3 bases: TGTGCCAGCAGTGAATTGGGCGGAAGCACAGATACGCAGTATTTT.

The rearrangement uses TRBV4-2 and TRBJ2-6, with 13 bases identical to TRBD2. This CDR3 comprises 19 residues. Germline CDR1 and CDR2: LGHNA and YNFKEQ. With V trimmed by 0 bases and J by 2 bases, 4 bases remained unmatched. The CDR3 loop reads CASSQEPGTSGTGANVLTF. CDR3 coding DNA: TGTGCCAGCAGCCAAGAACCCGGGACTAGCGGGACTGGGGCCAACGTCCTGACTTTC.

The CDR3, as DNA: TGTGCCAGCAGCCGAGGGGGGGGGACCGGGGAGCTGTTTTTT. Encoded protein: CASSRGGGTGELFF. This chain joins TRBV6-5 and TRBJ2-2; TRBD2 might be the D (7 bases). Deletions cut 6 bases from V and 5 bases from J, with 13 bases between. The CDR3 has 14 residues. Germline lookup yields CDR1 MNHEY and CDR2 SVGAGI.

The chain links TRBV30 to TRBJ2-3; 8 bases fit TRBD2. CDR1 GTSNPN and CDR2 SVGIG come from the germline V gene (reference sequence). This CDR3 is built from 15 residues. J was trimmed by 2 bases and V by 3 bases; bases with no gene match: 7. Written as DNA, the CDR3 is TGTGCCTGGAGCCCACTAGCGGACTCCACAGATACGCAGTATTTT. It translates to CAWSPLADSTDTQYF.

V usage is TRBV18 and J usage is TRBJ2-1; 10 positions agree with TRBD2. V dropped 3 bases and J dropped 5; count of bases not matched to a gene: 16. CDR1 is KGHSH, CDR2 LQKENI, per germline. The CDR3 runs to 19 residues. The CDR3 region has the DNA TGTGCCAGCTCACCGCGGCCCACTTTTACTAGCGGGGTAAACAATGAGCAGTTCTTC. It codes for CASSPRPTFTSGVNNEQFF. The complete variable domain, with remaining parts taken from reference TRBV18 and TRBJ2-1, reads NAGVMQNPRHLVRRRGQEARLRCSPMKGHSHVYWYRQLPEEGLKFMVYLQKENIIDESGMPKERFSAEFPKEGPSILRIQQVVRGDSAAYFCASSPRPTFTSGVNNEQFFGPGTRLTVL.

The chain uses TRBV7-3 and TRBJ1-1, with a weak D call TRBD1 (5 bases). Germline lookup yields CDR1 SGHTA and CDR2 FQGTGA. CDR3 length equals 13 residues. V dropped 5 bases and J dropped 1 base, with 8 bases sitting between them. DNA for the CDR3: TGTGCCAGCAGCGGGGGAAGGAACACTGAAGCTTTCTTT. Translating gives CASSGGRNTEAFF.

Concerning this clone itself: At one end the junction does not follow the germline gene, possibly because of a read error. The rearrangement uses TRBV5-6 and TRBJ2-1; D uncertain. The CDR3 spans 16 residues. The germline gives CDR1 SGHDT, CDR2 YYEEEE. CDR3 residues: CASSFYGQSSYNEQLF. CDR3 sequence (DNA): TGTGCCAGCAGCTTCTACGGTCAAAGCTCCTACAATGAGCAGCTCTTC.

The V call is TRBV27, the J call TRBJ1-1; D unresolved. Germline CDR1 is MNHEY and CDR2 is SMNVEV (reference sequence). V was cut by 6 bases and J by 1 base, with 9 bases left in between. The CDR3 is 13 residues long. CDR3 amino acids: CASSQKWNTEAFF. The CDR3 DNA sequence: TGTGCCAGCAGCCAGAAGTGGAACACTGAAGCTTTCTTT.

Only a few counts were recorded for this clone. This chain connects TRBV5-1 to TRBJ1-4; D is perhaps TRBD1 (6 bases). Germline V lookup: CDR1 SGHRS, CDR2 YFSETQ. The CDR3 consists of 14 residues. Trimming stripped 3 bases from V and 4 bases from J, with 10 bases between. Written as DNA, the CDR3 is TGCGCCAGCAGCTCGACAGGCCTTAATGAAAAACTGTTTTTT. It specifies CASSSTGLNEKLFF.